This T cell receptor beta chain originates from a study of cytomegalovirus exposure and HLA in healthy donors. This CDR3 contains 17 residues. The germline V gene has CDR1 SGDLS and CDR2 YYNGEE. V was clipped by 2 bases and J by 4 bases; unmatched bases: 8. As regards this clone: Its antigen is currently unknown.

This cohort consisted of healthy bone marrow donors. Study-wide results and limits: In a later analysis, HLA-associated TCR beta chains were more clonally expanded than equally common others.

Vbeta (60) and Jbeta (13) primers were used in the PCR. Clones were sequenced by immunoSEQ multiplex PCR, and TCRdb holds only the in-frame ones, with some missing. Its table records nearly 200,000 clones. This clonotype originated in a boy younger than 18 in good health and CMV-seronegative. The genes are TRBV9 and TRBJ2-3; 12 bases align to TRBD2. The specimen was PBMCs. The CDR3 nucleotides are TGTGCCAGCAGCGTCCGAGGACTAGCGGGGAATGCAGATACGCAGTATTTT. Translation: CASSVRGLAGNADTQYF.